This is a list of T cell receptor beta chains from one sample in a study of T cell clones after liver transplantation. Profiled with immunoSEQ multiplex PCR; TCRdb holds only in-frame clones, not every one. Here the sample spans about 99,000 clones, approximately 85% being singletons. Sequenced here: CD4+ T cells from blood, sampled before liver transplant. The receptor set was obtained from a human donor who received a liver transplant. CDR3s include the opening cysteine and the closing phenylalanine or tryptophan. The D gene is left open where the match is weak. Size is omitted from some rows. Given values are once, few, many or a class for expanded clones.

CDR3nt | CDR3aa | v_gene | abundance | j_gene | d_gene
TGTGCCAGCACGGGTGGACGGGGCGAGCAGTACTTC | CASTGGRGEQYF | TRBV19 | . | TRBJ2-7 | .
TGCGCCAGCAGGCGACAGGATAACACTGAAGCTTTCTTT | CASRRQDNTEAFF | TRBV10-1 | . | TRBJ1-1 | .
TGTGCCAGCGGGTCCGTCAGGGGGACCTCTAACTATGGCTACACCTTC | CASGSVRGTSNYGYTF | TRBV27 | . | TRBJ1-2 | TRBD1
TGTGCCAGCAGCCCAGGGACAGGGATCAATCAGCCCCAGCATTTT | CASSPGTGINQPQHF | TRBV9 | . | TRBJ1-5 | TRBD1
TGCGCCAGCAGCTCGTCCGGCCTGCCCGCCGCCATATATTTT | CASSSSGLPAAIYF | TRBV5-1 | . | TRBJ1-3 | .
TGCGCCAGCAGCTCGACCGGGGAGCTGTTTTTT | CASSSTGELFF | TRBV5-1 | once | TRBJ2-2 | .
TGTGCCAGCAGTTTACTGGCTAGCGGGTCCGGGGAGCTGTTTTTT | CASSLLASGSGELFF | TRBV28 | . | TRBJ2-2 | TRBD2
TGCGCCAGCAGCCCGGGACTAGCGGGGGGAAGGGAGACCCAGTACTTC | CASSPGLAGGRETQYF | TRBV4-1 | . | TRBJ2-5 | TRBD2
TGTGCCAGCAGCGCCCAGACAGGGTTGGGGAATTCACCCCTCCACTTT | CASSAQTGLGNSPLHF | TRBV9 | few | TRBJ1-6 | TRBD1
TGCGCCAGCATCCCTGGCCCGGCCACCTCCTACGAGCAGTACTTC | CASIPGPATSYEQYF | TRBV5-1 | . | TRBJ2-7 | .
TGTGCCAGCAGCTTTAGTACAGTAAGAAACACCGGGGAGCTGTTTTTT | CASSFSTVRNTGELFF | TRBV5-6 | . | TRBJ2-2 | .
TGTGCCAGCAGCCTAGAGACAGGGGCAGCGAACATTCAGTACTTC | CASSLETGAANIQYF | TRBV2 | . | TRBJ2-4 | TRBD1
TGTGCCAGTACCGGGACTAGCGGGGCCCAAGAGACCCAGTACTTC | CASTGTSGAQETQYF | TRBV7-9 | . | TRBJ2-5 | TRBD2
TGTGCCAGCAGCTTATACGGGACTGATGGCGAAAAACTGTTTTTT | CASSLYGTDGEKLFF | TRBV7-9 | . | TRBJ1-4 | .
TGTGCCAGTAGTGTAAACGGCGCCAGGAGTGAAGCTTTCTTT | CASSVNGARSEAFF | TRBV19 | few | TRBJ1-1 | .
TGTGCCAGCAGTGACGGTCCTTATAATTCACCCCTCCACTTT | CASSDGPYNSPLHF | TRBV6-4 | . | TRBJ1-6 | .
TGCGCCAGCAGCTTATATGGGGAGACCCAGTACTTC | CASSLYGETQYF | TRBV5-1 | . | TRBJ2-5 | .